Listed below are T cell receptor beta chains from one sample, sequenced in a study of blood T cell repertoires in COVID-19. Clones were read by immunoSEQ multiplex PCR, and TCRdb kept only the in-frame ones, dropping some. The data show about 210,000 clones, approximately 80% seen once. Material for sequencing was PBMCs or T cells enriched from blood (not recorded which). Receptors originate from a man younger than 45 with acute COVID-19. Both conserved end residues are part of each CDR3. D genes are given only for firm matches. Expanded clones get a size class; other rows say once, few or many, or leave the size out.

D	J	V	size	CDR3	DNA
-	TRBJ1-1	TRBV6-5	once	CASRPLQGGGTEAFF	TGTGCCAGCAGGCCTCTACAGGGCGGAGGCACTGAAGCTTTCTTT
TRBD2	TRBJ2-2	TRBV9	-	CASSVAPVGGIAGELFF	TGTGCCAGCAGCGTAGCTCCTGTCGGGGGGATCGCCGGGGAGCTGTTTTTT
-	TRBJ1-2	TRBV14	-	CASSRDDTYGYTF	TGTGCCAGCAGCCGAGATGACACGTATGGCTACACCTTC
-	TRBJ2-2	TRBV20-1	-	CSALGAGELFF	TGCAGTGCTCTGGGCGCCGGGGAGCTGTTTTTT
-	TRBJ1-6	TRBV28	-	CASRNRALNSPLHF	TGTGCCAGCCGGAACAGGGCTCTTAATTCACCCCTCCACTTT
TRBD1	TRBJ2-1	TRBV7-3	-	CASSVGQGLGDEQFF	TGTGCCAGCAGCGTAGGACAGGGCCTGGGGGATGAGCAGTTCTTC
TRBD2	TRBJ2-5	TRBV19	-	CASTPGPSGGQETQYF	TGTGCCAGTACCCCAGGGCCTAGCGGGGGCCAAGAGACCCAGTACTTC
TRBD1	TRBJ1-3	TRBV27	once	CASSFGTGTGNTIYF	TGTGCCAGCAGTTTCGGGACAGGTACTGGAAACACCATATATTTT
TRBD1	TRBJ2-7	TRBV10-1	-	CASSESRGTGTYEQYF	TGCGCCAGCAGTGAGTCCAGGGGGACAGGGACATACGAGCAGTACTTC
TRBD1	TRBJ1-4	TRBV9	-	CASSARQGANEKLFF	TGTGCCAGCAGCGCCAGACAGGGGGCTAATGAAAAACTGTTTTTT
-	TRBJ2-3	TRBV29-1	-	CSAEALVADTQYF	TGCAGCGCCGAGGCTCTAGTAGCAGATACGCAGTATTTT
TRBD1	TRBJ2-1	TRBV19	-	CAFTQGRDREGDEQFF	TGTGCCTTTACACAAGGACGGGACAGGGAGGGAGATGAGCAGTTCTTC
-	TRBJ1-1	TRBV2	-	CASSEDIPPRNTEAFF	TGTGCCAGCAGTGAAGACATCCCACCAAGGAACACTGAAGCTTTCTTT
-	TRBJ1-4	TRBV6-5	-	CASSPTQGTNEKLFF	TGTGCCAGCAGTCCTACACAGGGAACTAATGAAAAACTGTTTTTT
-	TRBJ1-1	TRBV5-1	-	CASSFWGQGEAFF	TGCGCCAGCAGCTTTTGGGGGCAGGGTGAAGCTTTCTTT